The 8 T cell receptor beta chains below all came from one sample that was sequenced in a study of human T cells and chemical hapten exposure. Sample time point: pre-sensitization, week 0. Treatment defined: therapeutic diphenylcyclopropenone sensitization with weekly scalp DPC. TCRdb passed the RACE reads through MiXCR, listing each CDR3 protein once. The table has about 270,000 distinct CDR3 sequences, over 7.5% seen once. Sequences were derived from whole blood, sampled in connection with sensitization to the hapten diphenylcyclopropenone (DPC). The receptor set was obtained from a man between 18 and 29 years old with alopecia areata. Some clones in this sample may be carry-over from other donors' samples.

As to this clonotype: This may be a read error, as it is one base from a much larger clone. The chain couples TRBV10-3 to TRBJ1-1; no clear D. The V end lost 7 bases, the J end lost 8 bases, and 11 bases lay between the germline ends. Germline V gives CDR1 ENHRY, CDR2 SYGVKD. CDR3 length equals 11 residues. CDR3 coding DNA: TGTGCCATCACTATGGTAGGAGAAGCTTTCTTT. Translating gives CAITMVGEAFF.

This chain joins TRBV5-1 and TRBJ1-5; D remains ambiguous. Germline V gene lookup returns CDR1 SGHRS and CDR2 YFSETQ. V dropped 0 bases and J dropped 3 bases, with 22 bases sitting between them. The CDR3 loop spans 19 amino acids. The chain's CDR3 is CASSLDSQVGKEDNQPQHF. Here the CDR3 DNA reads TGCGCCAGCAGCTTGGATAGCCAGGTTGGGAAGGAGGACAATCAGCCCCAGCATTTT.

This clonotype was seen at least ten times. The V gene is TRBV12-3 or TRBV12-4, the J gene TRBJ2-3; D is undetermined. There are 13 residues in the CDR3. V shed 6 bases and J shed 0 bases, with 7 bases lying between them. DNA of the CDR3: TGTGCCAGCAGGGCCGATAGCACAGATACGCAGTATTTT. This encodes CASRADSTDTQYF.

There are a few counts of this clonotype. The J gene is TRBJ2-3, the V gene TRBV28; D assignment may be TRBD1 or TRBD2 (5 bases each). V lost 5 bases and J 4 bases, leaving 19 bases between the germline ends. Germline V gives CDR1 MDHEN, CDR2 SYDVKM. CDR3 length: 16 residues. CDR3 residues: CASSTWSGRVSDTQYF. The CDR3 bases are TGTGCCAGCAGTACGTGGTCGGGGCGAGTTTCAGATACGCAGTATTTT.

This clonotype was seen at least ten times. The chain links TRBV6-5 to TRBJ1-6, with 7 bases fitting TRBD1. Trimming removed 0 bases from V and 11 bases from J; junction bases left unmatched: 10. The CDR3 is made up of 16 amino acids. Germline V gene lookup returns CDR1 MNHEY and CDR2 SVGAGI. DNA of the CDR3: TGTGCCAGCAGTTACTCGATAAACAGGGGCCGTACACCCCTCCACTTT. Its protein is CASSYSINRGRTPLHF.

This chain joins TRBV14 and TRBJ1-1; 8 positions agree with TRBD1. The trim removed 8 bases at V and 5 bases at J, leaving 7 bases unmatched. Germline CDR1 is SGHDN and CDR2 is FVKESK. The CDR3 has 13 residues. CDR3 residues: CASRTQGATEAFF. CDR3 bases: TGTGCCAGCCGTACCCAGGGGGCGACTGAAGCTTTCTTT.

This clonotype appeared a few times. V is TRBV9 and J is TRBJ1-6; weak D call: TRBD1 (5 bases). Germline CDR1 SGDLS, CDR2 YYNGEE. The CDR3 runs 17 residues. V lost 0 bases and J lost 0, with 10 bases in between. The CDR3 loop is CASSVGDSSSYNSPLHF. CDR3 coding DNA: TGTGCCAGCAGCGTAGGTGACAGCAGCTCCTATAATTCACCCCTCCACTTT. The full variable domain, with the rest looked up from reference TRBV9 and TRBJ1-6, is DSGVTQTPKHLITATGQRVTLRCSPRSGDLSVYWYQQSLDQGLQFLIQYYNGEERAKGNILERFSAQQFPDLHSELNLSSLELGDSALYFCASSVGDSSSYNSPLHFGNGTRLTVT.

This sequence joins TRBV12-3 or TRBV12-4 and TRBJ2-2, with TRBD1 identical over 9 bases. CDR3 length equals 14 residues. Losses at the gene ends were 5 bases for V and 7 bases for J; bases not matched to a gene: 5. The CDR3 spells CASSGQGRVGELFF. The CDR3 bases are TGTGCCAGCAGTGGACAGGGGCGTGTCGGGGAGCTGTTTTTT.